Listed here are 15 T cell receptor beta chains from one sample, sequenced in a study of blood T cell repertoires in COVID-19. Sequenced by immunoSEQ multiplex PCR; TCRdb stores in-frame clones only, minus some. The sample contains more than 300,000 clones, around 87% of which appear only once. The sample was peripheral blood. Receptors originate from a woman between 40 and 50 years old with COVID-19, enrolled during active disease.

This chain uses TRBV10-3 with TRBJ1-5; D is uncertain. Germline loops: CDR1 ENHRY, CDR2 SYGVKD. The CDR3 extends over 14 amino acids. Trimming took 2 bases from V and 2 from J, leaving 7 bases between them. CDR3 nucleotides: TGTGCCATCAGTGAGGACTGGGGCAATCAGCCCCAGCATTTT. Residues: CAISEDWGNQPQHF.

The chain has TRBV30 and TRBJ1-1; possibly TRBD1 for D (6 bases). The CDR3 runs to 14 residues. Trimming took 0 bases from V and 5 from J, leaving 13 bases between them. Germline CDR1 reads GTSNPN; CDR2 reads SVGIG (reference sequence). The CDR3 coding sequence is TGTGCCTGGAGTGTTCTGGGGGCTGTTACTGAAGCTTTCTTT. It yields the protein CAWSVLGAVTEAFF.

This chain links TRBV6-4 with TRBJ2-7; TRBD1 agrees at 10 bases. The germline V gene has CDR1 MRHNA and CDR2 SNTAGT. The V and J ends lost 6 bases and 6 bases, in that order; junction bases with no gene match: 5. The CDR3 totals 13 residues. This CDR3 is CASSRDRGSEQYF. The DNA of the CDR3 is TGTGCCAGCAGCCGGGACAGGGGCTCCGAGCAGTACTTC.

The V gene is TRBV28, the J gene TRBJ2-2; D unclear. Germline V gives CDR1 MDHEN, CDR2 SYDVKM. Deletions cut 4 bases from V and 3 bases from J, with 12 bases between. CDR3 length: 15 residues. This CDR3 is CASSSGGSDTGELFF. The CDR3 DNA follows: TGTGCCAGCAGTTCCGGCGGTTCGGACACCGGGGAGCTGTTTTTT.

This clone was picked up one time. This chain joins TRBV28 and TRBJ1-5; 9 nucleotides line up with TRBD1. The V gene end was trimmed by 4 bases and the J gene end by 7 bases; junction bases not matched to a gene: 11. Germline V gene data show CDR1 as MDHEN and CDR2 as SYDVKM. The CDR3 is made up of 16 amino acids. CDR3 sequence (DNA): TGTGCCAGCAGTTCCACCGGGACAGGGCGCCGACAGCCCCAGCATTTT. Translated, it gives CASSSTGTGRRQPQHF.

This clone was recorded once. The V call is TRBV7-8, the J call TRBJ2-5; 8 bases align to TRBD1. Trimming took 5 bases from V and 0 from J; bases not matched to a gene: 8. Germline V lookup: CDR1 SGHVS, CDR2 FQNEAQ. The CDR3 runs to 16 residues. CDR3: CASSLRQGMYQETQYF. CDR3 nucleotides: TGTGCCAGCAGCCTAAGACAGGGGATGTACCAAGAGACCCAGTACTTC.

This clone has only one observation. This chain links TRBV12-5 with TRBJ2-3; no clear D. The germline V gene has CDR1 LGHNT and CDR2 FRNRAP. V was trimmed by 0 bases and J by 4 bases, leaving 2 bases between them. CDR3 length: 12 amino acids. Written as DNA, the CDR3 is TGTGCTAGTGGTTTGGTCTCAGATACGCAGTATTTT. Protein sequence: CASGLVSDTQYF.

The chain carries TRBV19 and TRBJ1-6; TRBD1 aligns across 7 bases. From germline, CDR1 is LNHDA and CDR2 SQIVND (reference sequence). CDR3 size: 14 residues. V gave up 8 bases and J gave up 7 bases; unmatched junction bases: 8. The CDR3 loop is CASRGIGGNSPLHF. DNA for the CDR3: TGTGCCAGTCGAGGCATAGGGGGCAATTCACCCCTCCACTTT.

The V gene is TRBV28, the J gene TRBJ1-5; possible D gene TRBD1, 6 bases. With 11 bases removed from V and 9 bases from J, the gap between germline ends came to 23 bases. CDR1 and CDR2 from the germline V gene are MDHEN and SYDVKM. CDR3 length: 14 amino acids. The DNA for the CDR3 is TGTGCCGTGGGGTGGCAGGGGTCGGATCGGCCCCAGCATTTT. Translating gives CAVGWQGSDRPQHF. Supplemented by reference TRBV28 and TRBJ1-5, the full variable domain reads DVKVTQSSRYLVKRTGEKVFLECVQDMDHENMFWYRQDPGLGLRLIYFSYDVKMKEKGDIPEGYSVSREKKERFSLILESASTNQTSMYLCAVGWQGSDRPQHFGDGTRLSIL.

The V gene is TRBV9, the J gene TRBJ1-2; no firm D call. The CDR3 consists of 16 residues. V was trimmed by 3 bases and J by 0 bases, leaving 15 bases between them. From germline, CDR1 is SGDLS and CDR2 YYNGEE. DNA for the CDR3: TGTGCCAGCAGCGAATCCGGACTCTCCCCTAACTATGGCTACACCTTC. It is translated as CASSESGLSPNYGYTF.

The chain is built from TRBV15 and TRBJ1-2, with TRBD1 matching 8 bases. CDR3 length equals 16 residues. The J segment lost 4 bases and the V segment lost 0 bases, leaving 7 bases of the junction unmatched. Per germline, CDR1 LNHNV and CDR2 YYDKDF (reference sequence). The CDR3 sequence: CATSRDSFDRGYGYTF. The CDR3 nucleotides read TGTGCCACCAGCAGAGACTCATTTGACAGGGGCTATGGCTACACCTTC.

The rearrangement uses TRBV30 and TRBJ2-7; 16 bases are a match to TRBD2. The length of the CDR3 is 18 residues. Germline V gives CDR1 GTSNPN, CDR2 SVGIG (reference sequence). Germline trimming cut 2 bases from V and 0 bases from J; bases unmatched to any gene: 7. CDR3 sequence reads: CAWSRWGTSGRASYEQYF. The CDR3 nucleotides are TGTGCCTGGAGTAGATGGGGGACTAGCGGGAGGGCCTCCTACGAGCAGTACTTC.

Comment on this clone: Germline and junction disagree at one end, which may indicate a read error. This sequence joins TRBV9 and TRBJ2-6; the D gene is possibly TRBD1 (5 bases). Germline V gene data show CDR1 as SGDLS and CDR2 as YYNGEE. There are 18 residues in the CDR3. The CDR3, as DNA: TGTGCCAGCAGCCCTCTTCAGGGCGCTTTCTCTGGGGCCAACGTCCGGACTTTC. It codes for CASSPLQGAFSGANVRTF.

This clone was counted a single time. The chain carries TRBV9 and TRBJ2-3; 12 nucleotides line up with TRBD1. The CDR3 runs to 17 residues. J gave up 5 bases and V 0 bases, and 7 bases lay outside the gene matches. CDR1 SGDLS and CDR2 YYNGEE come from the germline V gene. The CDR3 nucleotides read TGTGCCAGCAGCGTAGGGGTGGGACAGGGGGCGAGAGATACGCAGTATTTT. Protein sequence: CASSVGVGQGARDTQYF.

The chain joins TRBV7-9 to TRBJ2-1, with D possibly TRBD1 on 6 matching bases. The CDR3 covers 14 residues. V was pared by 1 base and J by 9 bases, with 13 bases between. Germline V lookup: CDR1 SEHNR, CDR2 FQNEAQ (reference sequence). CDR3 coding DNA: TGTGCCAGCAGCTTAGTGGTCAGGGGCATTGAGCAGTTCTTC. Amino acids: CASSLVVRGIEQFF. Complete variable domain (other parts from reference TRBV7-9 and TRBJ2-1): DTGVSQNPRHKITKRGQNVTFRCDPISEHNRLYWYRQTLGQGPEFLTYFQNEAQLEKSRLLSDRFSAERPKGSFSTLEIQRTEQGDSAMYLCASSLVVRGIEQFFGPGTRLTVL.